The present T cell receptor beta chain was sequenced within a study of shared clonotypes between healthy human individuals. Across the whole study: Donor ages ranged 18 to 49 years: a couple of women, a few men.

Per the germline V gene, CDR1 is SEHNR and CDR2 is FQNEAQ (reference sequence). V gave up 9 bases and J gave up 2 bases, with 10 bases separating them. The CDR3 is 12 amino acids. There are a few counts of this clone. Profiled with immunoSEQ multiplex PCR; TCRdb holds only in-frame clones, not every one. The sample includes some 1 million clones, about 75% seen only once; the top ten take approximately 1.5%. V gene TRBV7-9 combines with J gene TRBJ1-1; no firm D call. This sequence originates from a man aged 18 to 35 in good health. The sample taken for sequencing was memory CD4+ T cells sorted from blood. Sample subset: CD45RA-negative fraction. The CDR3 protein is CASTRINTEAFF. The CDR3 DNA is TGTGCCAGTACCCGGATAAACACTGAAGCTTTCTTT. Full variable domain (remainder filled in from reference TRBV7-9 and TRBJ1-1): DTGVSQNPRHKITKRGQNVTFRCDPISEHNRLYWYRQTLGQGPEFLTYFQNEAQLEKSRLLSDRFSAERPKGSFSTLEIQRTEQGDSAMYLCASTRINTEAFFGQGTRLTVV.